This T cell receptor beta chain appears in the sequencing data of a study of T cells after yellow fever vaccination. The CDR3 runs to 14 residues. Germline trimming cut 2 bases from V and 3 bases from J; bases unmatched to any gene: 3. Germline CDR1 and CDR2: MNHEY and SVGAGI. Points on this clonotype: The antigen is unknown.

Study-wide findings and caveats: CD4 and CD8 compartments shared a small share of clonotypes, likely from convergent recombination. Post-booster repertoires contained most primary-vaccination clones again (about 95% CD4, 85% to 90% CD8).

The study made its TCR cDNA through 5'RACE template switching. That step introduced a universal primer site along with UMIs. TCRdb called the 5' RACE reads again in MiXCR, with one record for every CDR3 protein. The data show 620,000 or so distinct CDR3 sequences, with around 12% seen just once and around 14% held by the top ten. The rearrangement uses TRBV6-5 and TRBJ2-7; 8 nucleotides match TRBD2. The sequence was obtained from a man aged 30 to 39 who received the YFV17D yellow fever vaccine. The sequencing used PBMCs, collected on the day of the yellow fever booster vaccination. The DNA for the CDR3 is TGTGCCAGCAGTTACCAGCGGGAGCGCTACGAGCAGTACTTC. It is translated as CASSYQRERYEQYF.